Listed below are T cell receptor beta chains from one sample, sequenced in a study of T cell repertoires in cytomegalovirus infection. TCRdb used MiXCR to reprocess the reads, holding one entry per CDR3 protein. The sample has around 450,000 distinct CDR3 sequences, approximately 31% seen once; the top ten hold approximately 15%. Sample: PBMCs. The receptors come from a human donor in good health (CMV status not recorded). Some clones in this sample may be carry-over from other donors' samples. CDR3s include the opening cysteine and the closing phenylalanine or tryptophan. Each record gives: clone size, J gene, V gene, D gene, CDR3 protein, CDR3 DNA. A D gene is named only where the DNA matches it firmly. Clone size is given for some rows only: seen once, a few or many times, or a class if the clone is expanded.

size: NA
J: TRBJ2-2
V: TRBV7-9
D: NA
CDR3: CASREMATDGELFF
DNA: TGTGCCAGCAGGGAGATGGCTACGGACGGGGAGCTGTTTTTT

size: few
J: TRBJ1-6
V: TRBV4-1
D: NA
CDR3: CASNGRDGSPLHF
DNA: TGCGCCAGCAATGGGAGGGATGGATCACCCCTCCACTTT

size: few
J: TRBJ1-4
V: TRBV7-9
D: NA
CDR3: CASSRNNGGRTNEKLFF
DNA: TGTGCCAGCAGCCGAAATAACGGGGGGCGGACTAATGAAAAACTGTTTTTT

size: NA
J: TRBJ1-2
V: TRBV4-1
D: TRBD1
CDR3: CASSQAVDRAWYGYTF
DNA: TGCGCCAGCAGCCAAGCCGTAGACAGGGCATGGTATGGCTACACCTTC

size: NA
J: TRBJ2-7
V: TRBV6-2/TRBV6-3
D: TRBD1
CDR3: CASSYRQGAYEQYF
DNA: TGTGCCAGCAGTTACAGACAGGGGGCCTACGAGCAGTACTTC

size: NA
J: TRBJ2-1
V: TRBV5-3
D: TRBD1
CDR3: CARSPGQGQIVEIYNEQFF
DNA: TGTGCCAGAAGCCCCGGACAGGGCCAGATCGTGGAGATTTACAATGAGCAGTTCTTC

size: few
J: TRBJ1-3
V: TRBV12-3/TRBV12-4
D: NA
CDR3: CASSLRQLSSGNTIYF
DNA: TGTGCCAGCAGTTTGAGGCAGTTAAGCTCTGGAAACACCATATATTTT

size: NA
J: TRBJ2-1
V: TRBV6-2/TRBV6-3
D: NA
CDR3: CASSYSTGEHFF
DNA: TGTGCCAGCAGTTACTCGACGGGGGAGCATTTCTTC

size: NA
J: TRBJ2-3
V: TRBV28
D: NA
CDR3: CASSRGTDSTDTQYF
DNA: TGTGCCAGTTCACGGGGGACAGACTCCACAGATACGCAGTATTTT

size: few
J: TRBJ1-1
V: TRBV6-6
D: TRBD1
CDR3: CASSQITGGHTEAFF
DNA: TGTGCCAGCAGTCAAATAACAGGGGGCCACACTGAAGCTTTCTTT

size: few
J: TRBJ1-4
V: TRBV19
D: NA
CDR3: CASKSATNEKLFF
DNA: TGTGCCAGCAAGTCCGCAACTAATGAAAAACTGTTTTTT

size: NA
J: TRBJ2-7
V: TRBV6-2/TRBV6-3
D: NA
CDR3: CASEGGGRAYEQYF
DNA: TGTGCCTCCGAGGGAGGGGGCCGCGCCTACGAGCAGTACTTC

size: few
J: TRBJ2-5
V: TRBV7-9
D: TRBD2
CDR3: CASSLSGLEETAQYF
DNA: TGTGCCAGCAGCCTGTCTGGACTAGAAGAGACGGCCCAGTACTTC

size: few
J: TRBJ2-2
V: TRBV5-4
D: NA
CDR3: CASSPAERVPTGELFF
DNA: TGTGCCAGCAGCCCCGCCGAGAGGGTCCCAACCGGGGAGCTGTTTTTT

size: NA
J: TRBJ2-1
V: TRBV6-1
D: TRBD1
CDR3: CASRSGTANEQFF
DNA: TGTGCCAGCAGATCAGGGACAGCTAATGAGCAGTTCTTC

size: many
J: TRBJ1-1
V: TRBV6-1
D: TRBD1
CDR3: CASRQLGQENTEAFF
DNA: TGTGCCAGCAGACAACTAGGACAGGAGAACACTGAAGCTTTCTTT

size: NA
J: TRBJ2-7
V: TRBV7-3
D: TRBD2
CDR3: CASSRDGLAGTEQYF
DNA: TGTGCCAGCAGCCGAGACGGACTAGCGGGGACCGAGCAGTACTTC